The present T cell receptor beta chain was sequenced within a study of graft-versus-host responses after intestinal transplantation. In the study overall: The whole recipient group had anti-thymocyte globulin induction followed by tacrolimus and steroids for roughly three years. Study outcomes and limitations: Recipient marrow contained GvH clones, some of which appeared first in ileum or blood. Graft-versus-host to host-versus-graft clonal ratios in allografts were high in patients with graft-donor T cell macrochimerism.

Turning to this clone: Its antigen is unidentified.

The CDR3 is 22 residues long. V was clipped by 2 bases and J by 2 bases; unmatched bases: 18. Germline-derived CDR1 and CDR2 are SGHRS and YFSETQ. Sequencing used immunoSEQ multiplex PCR; TCRdb keeps in-frame clones, though not all of them. The sample lists some 81,000 clones; 85% to 90% were seen once. The material was unstimulated CD4+ T cells sorted from spleen or lymph node cells, obtained before intestinal transplant. The receptor was isolated from a human donor who received an intestinal transplant. The chain combines TRBV5-1 with TRBJ2-1, with TRBD2 matching 14 bases. The CDR3 sequence is CASSLHDPTSGRANSPYNEQFF. The CDR3 coding sequence is TGCGCCAGCAGCTTACACGACCCGACTAGCGGGAGGGCTAATTCTCCCTACAATGAGCAGTTCTTC.